This entry lists 23 T cell receptor beta chains sequenced from one sample in a study of Ad26.COV2.S vaccination and SARS-CoV-2 variants. Sequenced by immunoSEQ multiplex PCR; TCRdb stores in-frame clones only, minus some. The sample holds fewer than 500,000 clones, 75% to 95% seen once. Treatment noted: some 19 received Ad26.COV2.S at low or high dose, single or two shots; 5 received placebo; per-sample allocation not given. The samples were gathered on day 63 after the first injection of vaccine or placebo. Sample: peripheral blood, taken in a trial of Ad26.COV2.S vaccine versus placebo. These receptors were taken from a person between 18 and 65 years old who received the Ad26.COV2.S COVID-19 vaccine or a placebo.

The V and J genes are TRBV29-1 and TRBJ2-2, with 9 bases lining up with TRBD1. Germline trimming cut 4 bases from V and 5 bases from J; bases unmatched to any gene: 8. This CDR3 has 15 residues. Germline CDR1 SQVTM, CDR2 ANQGSEA. The CDR3 spells CSVVADRGGTGELFF. The DNA for the CDR3 is TGCAGCGTTGTGGCGGACAGGGGAGGGACCGGGGAGCTGTTTTTT.

V gene TRBV9 combines with J gene TRBJ2-3; 12 positions agree with TRBD2. Germline V gene data show CDR1 as SGDLS and CDR2 as YYNGEE. This CDR3 comprises 17 residues. J gave up 4 bases and V 4 bases, and 10 bases lay outside the gene matches. CDR3 nucleotide sequence: TGTGCCAGCAGCATAAGAGGACTAGCGGGAAGTGCAGATACGCAGTATTTT. Its protein is CASSIRGLAGSADTQYF.

This rearrangement joins TRBV6-6 to TRBJ2-1, with D hard to call. The CDR3 extends over 13 amino acids. V was trimmed by 3 bases and J by 3 bases, leaving 6 bases between them. CDR1 MNHNY and CDR2 SVGAGI come from the germline V gene (reference sequence). This chain's CDR3 is CASSYLDYNEQFF. For the CDR3, the DNA is TGTGCCAGCAGTTATCTCGACTACAATGAGCAGTTCTTC.

The V and J genes are TRBV2 and TRBJ2-1; 13 nucleotides align to TRBD2. Trimming removed 6 bases from V and 9 bases from J; junction bases left unmatched: 11. The length of the CDR3 is 16 residues. Germline V gene sequence: CDR1 SNHLY, CDR2 FYNNEI. The CDR3 sequence is CASSQAGTSGIGEQFF. The DNA for the CDR3 is TGTGCCAGCAGCCAAGCCGGGACTAGCGGGATTGGTGAGCAGTTCTTC.

This rearrangement joins TRBV18 to TRBJ1-6, with 9 nucleotides matching TRBD1. Trimming cost V 2 bases and J 7 bases; bases outside gene matches: 6. This CDR3 comprises 16 residues. Germline values: CDR1 KGHSH, CDR2 LQKENI. The CDR3 here is CASSPGQGTQNSPLHF. The DNA of the CDR3 is TGTGCCAGCTCACCAGGACAGGGGACCCAAAATTCACCCCTCCACTTT.

The V call is TRBV12-3 or TRBV12-4, the J call TRBJ2-7; D gene uncertain. The CDR3 consists of 13 residues. The V gene lost 3 bases and the J gene lost 3 bases, with 9 bases spanning the gap. The CDR3 here is CASSFGLNYEQYF. DNA of the CDR3: TGTGCCAGCAGTTTCGGGTTAAACTACGAGCAGTACTTC.

This chain connects TRBV10-1 to TRBJ2-2; TRBD2 might be the D (7 bases). Per the germline V gene, CDR1 is WNHNN and CDR2 is SYGVQD (reference sequence). This CDR3 has 17 amino acids. V gave up 0 bases and J gave up 7 bases, with 18 bases separating them. For the CDR3, the DNA is TGCGCCAGCAGTGAGTCGATTTCGGGGGGCGGGATCGGGGAGCTGTTTTTT. It yields the protein CASSESISGGGIGELFF.

This chain uses TRBV11-2 with TRBJ2-3; 8 positions agree with TRBD2. V gave up 5 bases and J gave up 6 bases; unmatched junction bases: 7. The germline gives CDR1 SGHAT, CDR2 FQNNGV. The CDR3 has 14 residues. The CDR3, as DNA: TGTGCCAGCAGCGCCCGACCGGGAGGGGATACGCAGTATTTT. This sequence encodes CASSARPGGDTQYF. The variable domain in full, with the rest retrieved from reference TRBV11-2 and TRBJ2-3, is EAGVAQSPRYKIIEKRQSVAFWCNPISGHATLYWYQQILGQGPKLLIQFQNNGVVDDSQLPKDRFSAERLKGVDSTLKIQPAKLEDSAVYLCASSARPGGDTQYFGPGTRLTVL.

This chain links TRBV29-1 with TRBJ1-1; possibly TRBD1 for D (5 bases). The V gene's germline CDR1 is SQVTM and CDR2 ANQGSEA. This CDR3 region has 13 residues. Trimming pared 6 bases from V and 5 bases from J, leaving 16 bases between. CDR3 in amino acids: CSVVEGLRTEAFF. The CDR3 nucleotides read TGCAGCGTAGTGGAGGGGCTGAGGACTGAAGCTTTCTTT.

The CDR3 bases are TGCAGTGCTAGTTCCGACTCTTTAGTATCTTACGAGCAGTACTTC. Amino acid sequence: CSASSDSLVSYEQYF. This chain uses TRBV20-1 with TRBJ2-7; D is unresolved. The CDR3 sequence is 15 residues long. Trimming left V 3 bases short and J 4 bases short, with 19 bases between. Germline CDR1 DFQATT, CDR2 SNEGSKA (reference sequence).

This rearrangement joins TRBV7-6 to TRBJ2-3, with 12 bases fitting TRBD2. V lost 5 bases and J lost 4; bases outside the gene matches: 4. Germline CDR1 reads SGHVS; CDR2 reads FNYEAQ. There are 15 residues in the CDR3. Here the CDR3 DNA reads TGTGCCAGCAGCCGGACTAGCGGGAATCCAGATACGCAGTATTTT. Translated, it gives CASSRTSGNPDTQYF.

V is TRBV12-3 or TRBV12-4 and J is TRBJ2-7; D call uncertain. The CDR3 runs 12 residues. Trimming cost V 2 bases and J 5 bases, with 7 bases left between them. In DNA, the CDR3 is TGTGCCAGCAGTTTAAGACTCGACGAGCAGTACTTC. As protein: CASSLRLDEQYF.

This sequence joins TRBV3-1 (or the pseudogene TRBV3-2) and TRBJ2-3, with 16 bases that match TRBD2. The CDR3 extends over 16 amino acids. The junction had 4 bases not matched to a gene; V was cut back by 5 bases and J by 5 bases. Germline V gene sequence: CDR1 LGHDT, CDR2 YNNKEL (reference sequence). DNA for the CDR3: TGTGCCAGCAGCAAAGGGACTAGCGGGAGGGTAGATACGCAGTATTTT. Translating gives CASSKGTSGRVDTQYF.

The chain couples TRBV7-9 to TRBJ2-7; the match to TRBD2 covers 8 bases. V dropped 3 bases and J dropped 3; count of bases not matched to a gene: 4. The CDR3 runs to 14 residues. Germline V gene data show CDR1 as SEHNR and CDR2 as FQNEAQ (reference sequence). DNA of the CDR3: TGTGCCAGCAGCTTTAGCGGGGAGCTCTACGAGCAGTACTTC. It specifies CASSFSGELYEQYF.

Details on this clone: Other DNA sequences of this sample code for an identical CDR3. The chain recombines TRBV4-3 with TRBJ1-5; D not certain. Trimming pared 0 bases from V and 4 bases from J, leaving 10 bases between. This CDR3 contains 15 residues. Germline CDR1 LGHNA, CDR2 YSLEER. Here the CDR3 reads CASSQDRGRNQPQHF. The DNA for the CDR3 is TGCGCCAGCAGCCAAGATCGAGGGAGGAATCAGCCCCAGCATTTT.

The rearrangement uses TRBV24-1 and TRBJ2-2, with D unclear. Trimming pared 4 bases from V and 3 bases from J, leaving 17 bases between. Per the germline V gene, CDR1 is KGHDR and CDR2 is SFDVKD. This CDR3 has 17 amino acids. CDR3 region: CATSDRAVRLHTGELFF. The CDR3 DNA reads TGTGCCACCAGTGACCGGGCGGTTAGACTCCACACCGGGGAGCTGTTTTTT.

The V and J genes are TRBV18 and TRBJ2-2, with D maybe TRBD2 (5 bases). Germline loops: CDR1 KGHSH, CDR2 LQKENI. The germline V and J ends were trimmed by 10 bases and 5 bases, with 8 bases remaining between them. The CDR3 sequence is 11 residues long. The CDR3 loop is CATRTTGELFF. The CDR3 nucleotides read TGTGCCACCCGGACTACCGGGGAGCTGTTTTTT.

J is TRBJ2-1 and V is TRBV6-5; D remains unclear. Germline V lookup: CDR1 MNHEY, CDR2 SVGAGI. V was cut by 3 bases and J by 1 base, with 10 bases left in between. This CDR3 comprises 15 residues. The CDR3, as DNA: TGTGCCAGCAGTTATGGAGAGGCGTCCTACAATGAGCAGTTCTTC. Amino acid sequence: CASSYGEASYNEQFF.

The chain couples TRBV11-1 to TRBJ2-5; the D gene is possibly TRBD1 (6 bases). Germline V lookup: CDR1 SGHAT, CDR2 FQDESV (reference sequence). Trimming stripped 4 bases from V and 4 bases from J, with 10 bases between. The CDR3 extends over 13 amino acids. CDR3 in amino acids: CASSYTGIETQYF. DNA for the CDR3: TGTGCCAGCAGCTATACAGGGATAGAGACCCAGTACTTC.

The CDR3 loop is CASSFFSPYEQYF. CDR3 coding DNA: TGTGCCAGCAGTTTCTTCAGCCCCTACGAGCAGTACTTC. This rearrangement joins TRBV12-3 or TRBV12-4 to TRBJ2-7, with D hard to call. The CDR3 is 13 residues long. V was cut by 3 bases and J by 2 bases, with 8 bases left in between.

The chain combines TRBV7-9 with TRBJ2-3; possible D gene TRBD2, 6 bases. This CDR3 region has 15 residues. Trimming removed 4 bases at V and 6 bases at J, with 17 bases between. The germline gives CDR1 SEHNR, CDR2 FQNEAQ (reference sequence). The CDR3 sequence: CASSSLGGKEDTQYF. CDR3 in DNA: TGTGCCAGCAGCTCCTTAGGAGGGAAGGAGGATACGCAGTATTTT.

In nucleotides, the CDR3 is TGTGCCAGCAGTCCATGGGCAGGGGGCTCGTTGAACGCCTACGAGCAGTACTTC. Its protein is CASSPWAGGSLNAYEQYF. This chain joins TRBV6-6 and TRBJ2-7, with 8 positions matching TRBD1. The CDR3 totals 18 residues. In germline, CDR1 is MNHNY, CDR2 SVGAGI (reference sequence). V trimming: 5 bases; J trimming: 2 bases; junction bases outside the gene matches: 17.

V is TRBV4-1 and J is TRBJ2-5; 9 nucleotides align to TRBD2. The CDR3 is 17 residues long. Per the germline V gene, CDR1 is MGHRA and CDR2 is YSYEKL. After removal of 4 bases from V and 5 bases from J, the junction contained 14 bases not matched to a gene. CDR3 DNA: TGCGCCAGCAGCCTCCTTCCCCCACTAGCGGGCCAGGAGACCCAGTACTTC. Residues: CASSLLPPLAGQETQYF.